The 19 T cell receptor beta chains below all came from one sample that was sequenced in a study of blood T cells in healthy people across ages. The second PCR ran about 6 to 11 cycles with a sample-barcoded 5' primer and J-beta primers. MiXCR was run by TCRdb on the 5' RACE reads, yielding one entry per CDR3 protein. The table lists roughly 1,000,000 distinct CDR3 sequences, under 30% of them singletons. These data also formed part of another study, on T cells of mothers and their children.

The source material was blood. The source of these receptors is a girl under 10 years old in good health.

J is TRBJ2-4 and V is TRBV6-6; D is possibly TRBD1 (6 bases). Germline V lookup: CDR1 MNHNY, CDR2 SVGAGI (reference sequence). V was shortened by 4 bases and J by 5 bases, with 12 bases between the two germline ends. This CDR3 has 14 amino acids. DNA of the CDR3: TGTGCCAGCAGTTCCGGGACAATACAAAACATTCAGTACTTC. Its translation: CASSSGTIQNIQYF.

CDR3 nucleotides: TGTGCCAGCAGCCCCCCCGGTGATCAGGGCACTGAGCAGTTCTTC. It specifies CASSPPGDQGTEQFF. The chain links TRBV7-9 to TRBJ2-1; weak D call: TRBD1 (5 bases). The CDR3 sequence is 15 residues long. CDR1 is SEHNR, CDR2 FQNEAQ, per germline (reference sequence). Trimming took off 5 bases at V and 9 bases at J, with 20 bases between the two ends.

The chain joins TRBV5-1 to TRBJ1-1; a weak D match, TRBD1 (6 bases). V was pared by 4 bases and J by 3 bases, with 16 bases between. The CDR3 consists of 15 residues. Germline-derived CDR1 and CDR2 are SGHRS and YFSETQ. Here the CDR3 reads CASSDHRGADTEAFF. The CDR3 DNA reads TGCGCCAGCAGCGATCACCGGGGGGCGGACACTGAAGCTTTCTTT.

This rearrangement joins TRBV7-8 to TRBJ2-7; 10 positions agree with TRBD2. This CDR3 contains 16 residues. Germline CDR1 is SGHVS and CDR2 is FQNEAQ. The trim removed 4 bases at V and 1 base at J, leaving 7 bases unmatched. CDR3 residues: CASSSLRTSGSYEQYF. CDR3 DNA: TGTGCCAGCAGCTCCCTGCGGACTAGCGGATCCTACGAGCAGTACTTC.

This chain connects TRBV15 to TRBJ2-5; TRBD1 is a possible D gene (6 bases). CDR3 size: 16 residues. Germline V gene data show CDR1 as LNHNV and CDR2 as YYDKDF (reference sequence). V dropped 3 bases and J dropped 4 bases, with 18 bases sitting between them. CDR3 protein: CATSSLTGTRTETQYF. CDR3 sequence (DNA): TGTGCCACCAGCAGCTTAACAGGGACCAGGACAGAGACCCAGTACTTC.

The rearrangement links TRBV7-6 to TRBJ2-3, with no clear D. CDR1 and CDR2 (germline): SGHVS, FNYEAQ. The CDR3 runs 13 residues. Trimming took 6 bases from V and 2 from J, leaving 9 bases between them. The CDR3 region is CASSGTNTDTQYF. CDR3 sequence (DNA): TGTGCCAGCAGTGGTACCAACACAGATACGCAGTATTTT.

In DNA, the CDR3 is TGCGCCAGCAGCTTGGGAGAGGGCGGCCGCTCCTACGAGCAGTACTTC. Translated, it gives CASSLGEGGRSYEQYF. V and J are TRBV5-1 and TRBJ2-7, with D possibly matching TRBD2 (5 bases). V was pared by 0 bases and J by 0 bases, with 13 bases between. The CDR3 is 16 residues long. The germline V gene encodes CDR1 SGHRS and CDR2 YFSETQ.

There are a few counts of this clonotype. Here the CDR3 reads CSVIGPGTEAFF. CDR3 nucleotide sequence: TGCAGCGTTATCGGCCCGGGGACTGAAGCTTTCTTT. V is TRBV29-1 and J is TRBJ1-1; no clear D gene. Germline V gene data show CDR1 as SQVTM and CDR2 as ANQGSEA. V lost 5 bases and J 5 bases, leaving 12 bases between the germline ends. The CDR3 has 12 residues.

The chain links TRBV6-1 to TRBJ1-2, with TRBD1 as a possible D gene (6 bases). Germline V gene data show CDR1 as MNHNS and CDR2 as SASEGT. Trimming removed 5 bases at V and 9 bases at J, with 19 bases between. The length of the CDR3 is 14 residues. The CDR3 is CASSSRAQGVRYTF. DNA for the CDR3: TGTGCCAGCAGTTCTCGGGCACAGGGCGTGCGCTACACCTTC.

The sample holds a few counts of this clonotype. The V and J genes are TRBV4-1 and TRBJ2-3; 7 bases align to TRBD2. The CDR3 length is 16 residues. J was trimmed by 5 bases and V by 0 bases; bases with no gene match: 8. CDR1 and CDR2 (germline): MGHRA, YSYEKL. CDR3 residues: CASSQEETGGRDTQYF. CDR3 DNA: TGCGCCAGCAGCCAAGAGGAGACGGGAGGCCGAGATACGCAGTATTTT.

The gene calls are TRBV20-1 and TRBJ1-3; possible D gene TRBD1, 5 bases. The V end lost 2 bases, the J end lost 0 bases, and 11 bases lay between the germline ends. The CDR3 is 15 residues long. The germline CDR1 and CDR2 sequences are DFQATT and SNEGSKA (reference sequence). The CDR3: CSARRGVSSGNTIYF. The CDR3 DNA is TGCAGTGCTAGAAGGGGAGTCAGCTCTGGAAACACCATATATTTT.

Concerning this clonotype: The junction differs from germline at one of its ends, possibly a read error. This chain joins TRBV5-1 and TRBJ2-5; D might be TRBD2 (6 bases). The length of the CDR3 is 13 residues. CDR1 and CDR2 (germline): SGHRS, YFSETQ. The CDR3 spells CASGDWNQETQHF. The CDR3 bases are TGCGCCAGCGGGGACTGGAACCAAGAGACCCAGCACTTC.

The chain joins TRBV27 to TRBJ2-7; 7 positions match TRBD1. The CDR3 contains 15 residues. The junction had 12 bases not matched to a gene; V was cut back by 9 bases and J by 1 base. Germline assignment: CDR1 MNHEY and CDR2 SMNVEV (reference sequence). This CDR3 is CASSLGTALSYEQYF. In DNA form, the CDR3 reads TGTGCCAGTAGTCTGGGGACAGCTCTTTCCTACGAGCAGTACTTC.

The CDR3 loop is CASSEMEEGGLFF. Written as DNA, the CDR3 is TGTGCCAGCAGTGAAATGGAGGAGGGAGGGCTGTTTTTT. This sequence joins TRBV6-1 and TRBJ1-4; unclear D gene. The CDR3 runs 13 residues. Trimming stripped 2 bases from V and 14 bases from J, with 15 bases between. Germline values: CDR1 MNHNS, CDR2 SASEGT.

This sequence joins TRBV28 and TRBJ2-5; D is perhaps TRBD1 or TRBD2 (5 bases each). V was clipped by 6 bases and J by 9 bases, with 23 bases between them. The V gene's germline CDR1 is MDHEN and CDR2 SYDVKM. CDR3 size: 15 residues. This CDR3 reads CASSLVIRDVSAQYF. The CDR3 DNA is TGTGCCAGCAGCCTAGTTATCCGGGACGTTTCGGCCCAGTACTTC.

V and J are TRBV9 and TRBJ2-5, with 15 bases lining up with TRBD2. The CDR3 length is 16 residues. J lost 2 bases, V lost 6 bases, and 5 bases had no gene match. CDR1 and CDR2 (germline): SGDLS, YYNGEE. CDR3 loop: CASTQGLAGGQETQYF. In DNA, the CDR3 is TGTGCCAGCACCCAAGGACTAGCGGGAGGGCAAGAGACCCAGTACTTC.

The V call is TRBV12-3 or TRBV12-4, the J call TRBJ2-5; TRBD1 agrees at 9 bases. The J call may be wrong; the DNA end is better matched by TRBJ2-7. The CDR3 runs to 17 residues. For the CDR3, the DNA is TGTGCCAGCAGTTTAAAGCTAACCGGGACAGGGAGCTACGAGCAGTACTTC. The encoded protein is CASSLKLTGTGSYEQYF.

The chain is built from TRBV28 and TRBJ2-7, with 9 bases identical to TRBD1. This CDR3 has 15 residues. The trim removed 4 bases at V and 7 bases at J, leaving 11 bases unmatched. Germline CDR1 MDHEN, CDR2 SYDVKM. The CDR3 spells CASSSTGTGYREQYF. The CDR3 DNA is TGTGCCAGCAGTTCGACCGGGACAGGGTATCGGGAGCAGTACTTC.

Turning to this clonotype: The conserved phenylalanine or tryptophan is not found at the CDR3 terminus, so this likely reflects a read error. This chain links TRBV11-3 with TRBJ1-2, with D uncertain. This CDR3 is 17 amino acids long. Germline lookup yields CDR1 SGHNT and CDR2 YENEEA. This chain's CDR3 is CSSSFSRSGSADYGYTL. In nucleotides, the CDR3 is TGTTCCAGCAGCTTTAGCAGATCGGGGAGTGCTGACTATGGCTACACCCTC.